This TCR beta chain emerged from a study of T-cell memory formation after mild COVID-19. This clonotype showed up just a few times. The antigen is unknown. TCRdb analysed the 5' RACE reads with MiXCR anew, one entry per CDR3 protein. The table includes fewer than 450,000 distinct CDR3 sequences, 20% to 25% detected once. Notes on the study in general: Among clones contracting day 15 to 85, CD4/CD8 was balanced, whereas later expanders leaned CD4+. Second-wave clones with a day 37 peak had unconfirmed SARS-CoV-2 specificity.

The V gene's germline CDR1 is MNHEY and CDR2 SVGAGI. This CDR3 has 15 residues. Deletions cut 5 bases from V and 4 bases from J, with 17 bases between. The rearrangement links TRBV6-5 to TRBJ1-1; D is possibly TRBD1 (5 bases). The origin of this receptor is an adult woman who had mild COVID-19 (a few samples of this study predate the infection). Cell type and time point are not known. Sequencing was carried out using PBMCs or a T cell subset sorted from them (not recorded which). The CDR3 is CASSTDAVGGTEAFF. CDR3 coding DNA: TGTGCCAGCAGTACGGATGCGGTGGGGGGCACTGAAGCTTTCTTT.